The 16 T cell receptor beta chains listed next were all sequenced from one sample in a study of shared clonotypes between healthy human individuals. The repertoire was sequenced with immunoSEQ multiplex PCR; TCRdb's copy has only in-frame clones and lacks some. The sample includes some 1 million clones, 65% to 80% of them seen just once. Material for sequencing was memory CD4+ T cells sorted from blood. This sample's subset: CD45RA-negative fraction. The receptors here all came from a man aged 18 to 35 in good health.

The chain is built from TRBV10-3 and TRBJ2-3; TRBD1 agrees at 10 bases. Trimming removed 6 bases from V and 0 bases from J; junction bases left unmatched: 3. Germline CDR1 reads ENHRY; CDR2 reads SYGVKD. This CDR3 is 15 amino acids long. The CDR3 DNA reads TGTGCCATCAGAAGGACAGGGGGAAGCACAGATACGCAGTATTTT. This translates into CAIRRTGGSTDTQYF.

V is TRBV18 and J is TRBJ2-4, with D perhaps matching TRBD1 (6 bases). The germline V and J ends were trimmed by 8 bases and 8 bases, with 13 bases remaining between them. This CDR3 is 12 amino acids long. Germline-derived CDR1 and CDR2 are KGHSH and LQKENI. In DNA, the CDR3 is TGTGCCAGCCAGAGGGACACGGACATTCAGTACTTC. Translated: CASQRDTDIQYF.

This chain uses TRBV19 with TRBJ1-1; 7 nucleotides match TRBD1. Looked up from germline, CDR1 is LNHDA and CDR2 is SQIVND (reference sequence). J was trimmed by 6 bases and V by 7 bases; bases with no gene match: 20. The CDR3 length is 17 residues. The CDR3 is CASTTTAGGAVRAEAFF. CDR3 in DNA: TGTGCCAGTACCACAACAGCAGGGGGTGCAGTACGCGCTGAAGCTTTCTTT.

The chain couples TRBV9 to TRBJ2-2; 8 bases map to TRBD2. The CDR3 is 19 residues long. Germline V gene data show CDR1 as SGDLS and CDR2 as YYNGEE. After removal of 0 bases from V and 0 bases from J, the junction contained 10 bases not matched to a gene. CDR3 nucleotides: TGTGCCAGCAGCGTAGCCCTAGCGGGCACCCCCACGAACACCGGGGAGCTGTTTTTT. Its translation is CASSVALAGTPTNTGELFF. Full variable domain (missing parts from reference TRBV9 and TRBJ2-2): DSGVTQTPKHLITATGQRVTLRCSPRSGDLSVYWYQQSLDQGLQFLIQYYNGEERAKGNILERFSAQQFPDLHSELNLSSLELGDSALYFCASSVALAGTPTNTGELFFGEGSRLTVL.

The chain combines TRBV7-6 with TRBJ1-2; 8 bases match TRBD1. CDR1 and CDR2 from the germline V gene are SGHVS and FNYEAQ. V shed 3 bases, J shed 8 bases, and the junction held 8 bases outside the gene matches. This CDR3 has 14 residues. CDR3 DNA: TGTGCCAGCAGCTTGTTTACGACAGGGGAGGGCTACACCTTC. Amino acid sequence: CASSLFTTGEGYTF.

This clone was seen just once. J is TRBJ2-4 and V is TRBV2; D is uncertain. Per the germline V gene, CDR1 is SNHLY and CDR2 is FYNNEI. Trimming left V 2 bases short and J 0 bases short, with 5 bases between. The CDR3 covers 14 residues. CDR3 residues: CASSEWGAKNIQYF. The CDR3 DNA sequence: TGTGCCAGCAGTGAATGGGGAGCCAAAAACATTCAGTACTTC.

The chain carries TRBV4-1 and TRBJ1-3, with D perhaps TRBD1 (6 bases). The CDR3 is made up of 14 amino acids. The germline gives CDR1 MGHRA, CDR2 YSYEKL. Trimming stripped 8 bases from V and 2 bases from J, with 13 bases between. The CDR3 spells CASRGAKAGNTIYF. Here the CDR3 DNA reads TGCGCCAGCCGGGGGGCCAAGGCTGGAAACACCATATATTTT.

CDR3 protein: CASSLSTGTNYGYTF. The CDR3 coding sequence is TGTGCCAGTAGTCTCTCGACAGGGACCAACTATGGCTACACCTTC. This sequence joins TRBV19 and TRBJ1-2, with 7 positions matching TRBD1. CDR1 is LNHDA, CDR2 SQIVND, per germline (reference sequence). The V and J ends lost 5 bases and 2 bases, in that order; junction bases with no gene match: 8. CDR3 size: 15 residues.

The chain links TRBV5-8 to TRBJ2-5, with D tentatively TRBD2 (6 bases). CDR1 SGHTS and CDR2 YDEGEE come from the germline V gene. Trimming took off 4 bases at V and 5 bases at J, with 18 bases between the two ends. The CDR3 loop spans 15 amino acids. This CDR3 reads CASSPAGLTKETQYF. CDR3 in DNA: TGTGCCAGCAGCCCGGCCGGACTAACGAAGGAGACCCAGTACTTC.

This rearrangement joins TRBV19 to TRBJ2-7, with unresolved D. CDR1 LNHDA and CDR2 SQIVND come from the germline V gene (reference sequence). V was clipped by 6 bases and J by 2 bases, with 14 bases between them. This CDR3 spans 14 amino acids. CDR3 loop: CASRGMGPPYEQYF. The CDR3 DNA sequence: TGTGCCAGTAGGGGGATGGGCCCCCCCTACGAGCAGTACTTC.

The genes are TRBV7-6 and TRBJ2-1; D may be TRBD1 (5 bases). V lost 8 bases, J lost 4 bases, and 18 bases lay in between. Germline loops: CDR1 SGHVS, CDR2 FNYEAQ. There are 15 residues in the CDR3. The CDR3 protein is CASSPQGSVYNEQFF. The CDR3 coding sequence is TGTGCCAGCTCACCCCAGGGTTCTGTGTACAATGAGCAGTTCTTC.

This chain uses TRBV7-2 with TRBJ2-1, with D unresolved. Germline CDR1 reads SGHTA; CDR2 reads FQGNSA. The CDR3 spans 13 residues. Trimming pared 3 bases from V and 3 bases from J, leaving 6 bases between. The CDR3 reads CASSFRIYNEQFF. In DNA form, the CDR3 reads TGTGCCAGCAGCTTTCGGATCTACAATGAGCAGTTCTTC.

This clone appeared a single time. The chain carries TRBV29-1 and TRBJ1-1; no firm D call. Trimming took off 7 bases at V and 1 base at J, with 7 bases between the two ends. CDR1 and CDR2 from the germline V gene are SQVTM and ANQGSEA. There are 11 residues in the CDR3. This CDR3 is CSGLQNTEAFF. In DNA form, the CDR3 reads TGCAGCGGCTTGCAGAACACTGAAGCTTTCTTT.

V usage is TRBV5-4 and J usage is TRBJ2-1; no definite D call. V was shortened by 3 bases and J by 4 bases, with 17 bases between the two germline ends. Germline V CDR1 and CDR2: SGHNT, YYREEE (reference sequence). This CDR3 contains 16 residues. CDR3 nucleotide sequence: TGTGCCAGCAGCTCTGGCGGCGGATTAGGGTACAATGAGCAGTTCTTC. This sequence encodes CASSSGGGLGYNEQFF. The full variable domain, rest sourced from reference TRBV5-4 and TRBJ2-1, is ETGVTQSPTHLIKTRGQQVTLRCSSQSGHNTVSWYQQALGQGPQFIFQYYREEENGRGNFPPRFSGLQFPNYSSELNVNALELDDSALYLCASSSGGGLGYNEQFFGPGTRLTVL.

This chain connects TRBV14 to TRBJ1-4; D is uncertain. The germline V gene encodes CDR1 SGHDN and CDR2 FVKESK. V lost 0 bases, J lost 2 bases, and 13 bases lay in between. There are 17 residues in the CDR3. CDR3 protein: CASSQDAGKVTNEKLFF. Here the CDR3 DNA reads TGTGCCAGCAGCCAAGATGCAGGTAAGGTCACTAATGAAAAACTGTTTTTT.

V gene TRBV5-8 combines with J gene TRBJ1-1; TRBD1 might be the D (5 bases). The ends were cut back, 6 bases at V and 4 bases at J, with 25 bases in the middle. Germline CDR1 is SGHTS and CDR2 is YDEGEE. This CDR3 contains 17 residues. This CDR3 is CASTPTGIGRGGTEAFF. The CDR3 DNA follows: TGTGCCAGCACCCCGACCGGGATCGGAAGGGGCGGCACTGAAGCTTTCTTT.